This entry lists 14 T cell receptor beta chains sequenced from one sample in a study of blood T cell repertoires in COVID-19. Libraries were prepared by immunoSEQ multiplex PCR; TCRdb keeps only in-frame clonotypes and omits some of them. The table has around 320,000 clones, under 90% seen once. Material for sequencing was peripheral blood. Source of these receptors: a woman in her thirties with COVID-19, enrolled during active disease.

In this sample, this clone turned up once. The genes are TRBV3-1 (or the pseudogene TRBV3-2) and TRBJ1-2, with 7 bases identical to TRBD1. This CDR3 contains 15 residues. Germline trimming cut 4 bases from V and 4 bases from J; bases unmatched to any gene: 9. CDR1 LGHDT and CDR2 YNNKEL come from the germline V gene (reference sequence). The CDR3 sequence is CASSREGARSYGYTF. In DNA form, the CDR3 reads TGTGCCAGCAGCCGAGAGGGGGCGCGAAGCTATGGCTACACCTTC.

The chain uses TRBV20-1 and TRBJ2-2; TRBD1 matches 10 bases. The CDR3 sequence is 18 residues long. Looked up from germline, CDR1 is DFQATT and CDR2 is SNEGSKA (reference sequence). V was clipped by 3 bases and J by 0 bases; unmatched bases: 10. CDR3 residues: CSASDRGLRHTNTGELFF. DNA for the CDR3: TGCAGTGCTAGTGACAGGGGGCTCAGACATACGAACACCGGGGAGCTGTTTTTT.

The chain couples TRBV4-2 to TRBJ1-3; D is undetermined. The CDR3 loop spans 14 amino acids. Germline assignment: CDR1 LGHNA and CDR2 YNFKEQ. The V end lost 8 bases, the J end lost 0 bases, and 11 bases lay between the germline ends. The CDR3 is CASSLRNSGNTIYF. The CDR3 region has the DNA TGTGCCAGCTCCCTGCGGAACTCTGGAAACACCATATATTTT.

The chain joins TRBV6-5 to TRBJ1-5, with a possible D match to TRBD1 (5 bases). Between the trimmed V and J ends, which lost 2 bases and 15 bases, there was a span of 17 bases. Germline V gene lookup returns CDR1 MNHEY and CDR2 SVGAGI. This CDR3 has 13 residues. Here the CDR3 reads CASSYENGQGRHF. The CDR3 region has the DNA TGTGCCAGCAGTTACGAGAATGGACAAGGGCGGCATTTT.

This chain joins TRBV5-1 and TRBJ2-7; 9 bases agree with TRBD1. J was trimmed by 4 bases and V by 5 bases; bases with no gene match: 10. The CDR3 totals 15 residues. Germline CDR1 reads SGHRS; CDR2 reads YFSETQ. CDR3 loop: CASRPLGTGSYEQYF. CDR3 coding DNA: TGCGCCAGCAGGCCTCTCGGGACAGGGTCGTACGAGCAGTACTTC.

The chain carries TRBV30 and TRBJ1-4; D unresolved. Germline V CDR1 and CDR2: GTSNPN, SVGIG (reference sequence). CDR3 size: 12 residues. V lost 4 bases to trimming and J lost 7 bases, with 10 bases between them. This CDR3 is CAWNFGGEKLFF. The CDR3 DNA reads as TGTGCCTGGAATTTCGGTGGTGAAAAACTGTTTTTT.

This clone has only one observation. V gene TRBV4-1 combines with J gene TRBJ2-7, with 7 bases fitting TRBD2. This CDR3 contains 16 residues. J was trimmed by 0 bases and V by 0 bases; bases with no gene match: 5. Germline V gene data show CDR1 as MGHRA and CDR2 as YSYEKL. The CDR3 reads CASSQENGGSSYEQYF. CDR3 nucleotide sequence: TGCGCCAGCAGCCAAGAGAACGGGGGGAGCTCCTACGAGCAGTACTTC.

The rearrangement links TRBV4-1 to TRBJ2-7, with 11 bases identical to TRBD1. In germline, CDR1 is MGHRA, CDR2 YSYEKL. The CDR3 covers 14 residues. The V and J ends lost 4 bases and 4 bases, in that order; junction bases with no gene match: 3. Here the CDR3 DNA reads TGCGCCAGCAGCCTGGGACAGGGGGTTTACGAGCAGTACTTC. Its protein is CASSLGQGVYEQYF.

The V gene is TRBV30, the J gene TRBJ1-3; D is unresolved. The CDR3 is made up of 13 amino acids. Germline lookup yields CDR1 GTSNPN and CDR2 SVGIG (reference sequence). Trimming left V 5 bases short and J 2 bases short, with 10 bases between. CDR3 sequence: CAWGRETGNTIYF. The CDR3 nucleotides read TGTGCCTGGGGGAGAGAAACTGGAAACACCATATATTTT. The full variable domain, its missing parts supplied by reference TRBV30 and TRBJ1-3, is SQTIHQWPATLVQPVGSPLSLECTVEGTSNPNLYWYRQAAGRGLQLLFYSVGIGQISSEVPQNLSASRPQDRQFILSSKKLLLSDSGFYLCAWGRETGNTIYFGEGSWLTVV.

The chain is built from TRBV4-1 and TRBJ1-6; TRBD1 is a possible D gene (5 bases). Germline-derived CDR1 and CDR2 are MGHRA and YSYEKL. V shed 0 bases and J shed 7 bases, with 10 bases lying between them. The CDR3 runs 15 residues. The CDR3 bases are TGCGCCAGCAGCCAAGAGTCAGGGTACAATTCACCCCTCCACTTT. Amino acids: CASSQESGYNSPLHF.

This clone was seen only a few times. This CDR3 is CASSPLGGANYEQYF. CDR3 coding DNA: TGTGCCAGCAGTCCCCTGGGGGGGGCAAACTACGAGCAGTACTTC. V and J are TRBV25-1 and TRBJ2-7; D perhaps matches TRBD2 (7 bases). CDR3 length: 15 residues. Deletions cut 5 bases from V and 3 bases from J, with 17 bases between. Germline assignment: CDR1 MGHDK and CDR2 SYGVNS.

The chain uses TRBV27 and TRBJ2-3, with 7 bases fitting TRBD2. The CDR3 totals 14 residues. Germline V gene lookup returns CDR1 MNHEY and CDR2 SMNVEV (reference sequence). Losses at the gene ends were 5 bases for V and 5 bases for J; bases not matched to a gene: 7. The CDR3 protein is CASSTRGVEDTQYF. In DNA form, the CDR3 reads TGTGCCAGCAGTACTCGGGGGGTTGAAGATACGCAGTATTTT.

The chain carries TRBV18 and TRBJ1-6; D unresolved. Germline V gene data show CDR1 as KGHSH and CDR2 as LQKENI. The length of the CDR3 is 14 residues. Trimming removed 3 bases from V and 7 bases from J, with 10 bases in between. The CDR3, as DNA: TGTGCCAGCTCACCCCGGCACAGCAATTCACCCCTCCACTTT. Amino acids: CASSPRHSNSPLHF.

J is TRBJ2-3 and V is TRBV11-2, with TRBD1 matching over 8 bases. V was clipped by 1 base and J by 4 bases; unmatched bases: 4. The germline V gene encodes CDR1 SGHAT and CDR2 FQNNGV. This CDR3 has 15 amino acids. CDR3 region: CASSLAPGGSDTQYF. The CDR3 nucleotides read TGTGCCAGCAGCTTAGCCCCAGGGGGCTCAGATACGCAGTATTTT. Together with reference TRBV11-2 and TRBJ2-3, the CDR3 gives the full variable domain: EAGVAQSPRYKIIEKRQSVAFWCNPISGHATLYWYQQILGQGPKLLIQFQNNGVVDDSQLPKDRFSAERLKGVDSTLKIQPAKLEDSAVYLCASSLAPGGSDTQYFGPGTRLTVL.